This TCR beta chain is drawn from a study of T cell responses to AZD1222 COVID-19 vaccine. Whole-study results and caveats: Spike-wide coverage was observed for vaccine-associated CD4 TCRs, with dominant responses at 160-218 and 743-854.

On this clone: Its antigen is unidentified.

The CDR3 covers 14 residues. The V segment lost 4 bases and the J segment 5 bases; nucleotides outside the gene matches: 4. Germline CDR1 and CDR2: SGHRS and YFSETQ. The assay was immunoSEQ multiplex PCR, and TCRdb's table has in-frame clones only and misses some. The table includes about 120,000 clones, around 87% detected once. The rearrangement uses TRBV5-1 and TRBJ2-1; 9 nucleotides line up with TRBD1. This material consisted of peripheral blood, taken on day 0 of AZD1222 vaccination. This TCR derives from an adult in good health. CDR3 sequence: CASSRDREDNEQFF. The CDR3 DNA sequence: TGCGCCAGCAGCCGGGACAGGGAGGACAATGAGCAGTTCTTC.